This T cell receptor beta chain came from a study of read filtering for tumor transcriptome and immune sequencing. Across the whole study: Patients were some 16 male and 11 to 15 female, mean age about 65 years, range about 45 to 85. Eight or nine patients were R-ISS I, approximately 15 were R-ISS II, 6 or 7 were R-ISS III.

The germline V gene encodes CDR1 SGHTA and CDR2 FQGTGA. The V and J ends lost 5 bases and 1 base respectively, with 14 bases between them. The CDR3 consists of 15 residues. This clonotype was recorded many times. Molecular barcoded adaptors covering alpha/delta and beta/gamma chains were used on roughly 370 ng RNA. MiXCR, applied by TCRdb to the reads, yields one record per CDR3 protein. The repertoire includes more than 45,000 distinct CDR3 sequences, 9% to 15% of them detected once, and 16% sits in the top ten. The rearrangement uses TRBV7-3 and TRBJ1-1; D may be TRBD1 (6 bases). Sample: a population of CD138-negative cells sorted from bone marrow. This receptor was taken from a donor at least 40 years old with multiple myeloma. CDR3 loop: CASSPPGGPNTEAFF. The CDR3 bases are TGTGCCAGCAGCCCCCCGGGGGGCCCGAACACTGAAGCTTTCTTT.